This T cell receptor beta chain derives from a study of T-cell reconstitution after alpha-beta-depleted transplantation in children. Using unique molecular identifiers, the investigators prepared the TCRbeta library. TCRdb recomputed calls from the PCR reads with MiXCR, one row per CDR3 protein. The repertoire holds 45,000 to 50,000 distinct CDR3 sequences, with around 53% as singletons. About this clonotype: Its target is unknown.

With V trimmed by 3 bases and J by 6 bases, 12 bases remained unmatched. The CDR3 consists of 16 residues. Germline assignment: CDR1 SEHNR and CDR2 FQNEAQ (reference sequence). Study-level points and caveats: Expanded graft clones numbering several hundred reportedly gave rise to alpha-beta T cells about two months after transplant. High day-60 TCRbeta diversity in some patients came from surviving recipient T cells and thymic progenitors. After one year, T-cell counts and TCRbeta diversity mostly came from new T cells.

Sequenced material: peripheral blood, taken before TCRalphabeta/CD19-depleted stem cell transplant. The source of this sequence is a boy in the first two years of life with SCID, due to receive a stem cell transplant. The rearrangement joins TRBV7-9 to TRBJ1-2; 8 positions match TRBD1. The CDR3 nucleotides read TGTGCCAGCAGCTTCGGGACAGGAATGGGACGTGATGGCTACACCTTC. It encodes CASSFGTGMGRDGYTF.